Listed here is a single T cell receptor beta chain. The data stem from a study of blood T cell repertoires in COVID-19. The CDR3 totals 16 residues. Germline values: CDR1 SEHNR, CDR2 FQNEAQ (reference sequence). Trimming removed 5 bases from V and 4 bases from J, with 17 bases in between. Per the authors' pipeline: Amplification of reference gene primers provided the estimated nucleated cell counts. Assay: immunoSEQ multiplex PCR; the TCRdb copy retains only in-frame clones and omits some. V, J and clone size derive from that table, while D and trimming were established from the DNA sequence. The sample contains about 320,000 clones, around 89% of which appear only once.

Sequenced: peripheral blood. The clonotype was recovered from a man between 18 and 29 years old who had recovered from COVID-19. V usage is TRBV7-9 and J usage is TRBJ2-2, with D possibly being TRBD1 (6 bases). The CDR3 DNA is TGTGCCAGCAGCCCCCTTGAGGGGGAAGGCACCGGGGAGCTGTTTTTT. Translation: CASSPLEGEGTGELFF.